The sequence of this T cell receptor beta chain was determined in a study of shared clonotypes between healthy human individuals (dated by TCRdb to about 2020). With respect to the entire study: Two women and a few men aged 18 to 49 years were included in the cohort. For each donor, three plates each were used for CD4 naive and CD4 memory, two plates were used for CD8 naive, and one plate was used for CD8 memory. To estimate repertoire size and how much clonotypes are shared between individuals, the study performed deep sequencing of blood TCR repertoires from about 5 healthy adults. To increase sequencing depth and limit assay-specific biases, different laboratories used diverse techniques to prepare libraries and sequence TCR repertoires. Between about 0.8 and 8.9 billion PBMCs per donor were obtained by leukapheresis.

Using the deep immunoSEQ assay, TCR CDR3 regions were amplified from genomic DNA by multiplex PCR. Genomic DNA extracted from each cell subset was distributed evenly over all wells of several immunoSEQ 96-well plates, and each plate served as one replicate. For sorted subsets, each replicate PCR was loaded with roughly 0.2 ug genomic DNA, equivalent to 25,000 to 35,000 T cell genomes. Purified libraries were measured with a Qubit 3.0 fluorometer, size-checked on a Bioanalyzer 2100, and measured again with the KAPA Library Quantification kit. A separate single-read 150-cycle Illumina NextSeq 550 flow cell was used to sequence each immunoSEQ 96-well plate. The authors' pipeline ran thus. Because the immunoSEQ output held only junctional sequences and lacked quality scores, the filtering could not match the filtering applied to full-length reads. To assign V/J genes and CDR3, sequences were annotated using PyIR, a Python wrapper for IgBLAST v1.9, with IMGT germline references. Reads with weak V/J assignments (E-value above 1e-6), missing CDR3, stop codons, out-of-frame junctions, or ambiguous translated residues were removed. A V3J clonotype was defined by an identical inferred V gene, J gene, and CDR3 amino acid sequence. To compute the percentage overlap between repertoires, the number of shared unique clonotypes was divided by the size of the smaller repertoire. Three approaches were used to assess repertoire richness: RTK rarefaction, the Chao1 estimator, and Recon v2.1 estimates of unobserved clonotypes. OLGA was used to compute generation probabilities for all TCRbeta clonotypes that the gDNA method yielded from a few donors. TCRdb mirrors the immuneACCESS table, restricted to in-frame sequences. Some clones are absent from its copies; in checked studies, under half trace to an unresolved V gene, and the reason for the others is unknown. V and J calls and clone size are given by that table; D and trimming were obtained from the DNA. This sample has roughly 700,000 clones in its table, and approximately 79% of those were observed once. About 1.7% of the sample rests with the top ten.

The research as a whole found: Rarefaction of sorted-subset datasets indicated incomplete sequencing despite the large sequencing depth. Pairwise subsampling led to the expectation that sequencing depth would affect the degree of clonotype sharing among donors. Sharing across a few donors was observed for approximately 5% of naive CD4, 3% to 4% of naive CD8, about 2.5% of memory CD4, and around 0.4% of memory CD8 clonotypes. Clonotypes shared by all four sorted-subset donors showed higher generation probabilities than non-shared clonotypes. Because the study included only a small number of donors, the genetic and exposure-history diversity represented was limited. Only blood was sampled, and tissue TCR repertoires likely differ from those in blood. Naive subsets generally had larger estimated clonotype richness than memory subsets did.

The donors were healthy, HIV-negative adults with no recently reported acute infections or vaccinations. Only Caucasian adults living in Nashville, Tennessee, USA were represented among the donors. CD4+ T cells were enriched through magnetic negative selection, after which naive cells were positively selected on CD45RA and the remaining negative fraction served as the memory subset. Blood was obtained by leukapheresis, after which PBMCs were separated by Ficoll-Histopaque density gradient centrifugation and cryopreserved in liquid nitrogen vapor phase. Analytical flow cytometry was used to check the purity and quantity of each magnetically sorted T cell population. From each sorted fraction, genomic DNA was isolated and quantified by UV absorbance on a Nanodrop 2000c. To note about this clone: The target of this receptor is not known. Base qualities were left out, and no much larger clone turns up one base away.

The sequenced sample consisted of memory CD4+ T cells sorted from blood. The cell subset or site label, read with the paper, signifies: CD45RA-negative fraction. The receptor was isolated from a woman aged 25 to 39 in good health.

The CDR3 is CASSGKGVRETQYF. The sequenced DNA is TGTGCCAGCAGCGGAAAGGGGGTCCGAGAGACCCAGTACTTC. The chain couples TRBV5-8 to TRBJ2-5; a tentative D call is TRBD1 (6 bases match). From the cysteine up to the phenylalanine, the CDR3 has a length of 14 residues. The kept DNA is CDR3 alone, 42 bases in frame from the first base. Between the V and J ends, shortened by 4 bases and 4 bases respectively, the junction contains 14 bases. Reading the germline V gene gives CDR1 SGHTS and CDR2 YDEGEE.